This TCR beta chain emerged from a study of blood T cell repertoires in COVID-19. With V trimmed by 0 bases and J by 2 bases, 5 bases remained unmatched. In germline, CDR1 is WNHNN, CDR2 SYGVQD (reference sequence). The CDR3 has 17 residues. Exposed participants came across a COVID-19 case within 2 weeks before study entry. Sequencing was performed with immunoSEQ multiplex PCR; in TCRdb, only in-frame clones are kept and a portion is missing. The sample has approximately 140,000 clones; 87% are singletons. The origin of this receptor is a woman aged 40 to 49 who had been exposed to COVID-19. The sample comprised PBMCs or T cells enriched from blood (not recorded which). This rearrangement joins TRBV10-1 to TRBJ2-1, with TRBD2 matching 9 bases. Here the CDR3 DNA reads TGCGCCAGCAGTGAGTCGGCTAGCGGGGCCCCCTACAATGAGCAGTTCTTC. This translates into CASSESASGAPYNEQFF.